The TCR beta chain described here comes from a study of response to subunit inactivated influenza vaccine. V lost 2 bases and J lost 1, with 4 bases in between. The CDR3 is made up of 13 amino acids. Per the germline V gene, CDR1 is MNHEY and CDR2 is SMNVEV (reference sequence). Using its own MiXCR run on the RT-PCR reads, TCRdb lists one record per CDR3 protein. The sample consists of almost 250,000 distinct CDR3 sequences, approximately 12% of them appearing once. The rearrangement joins TRBV27 to TRBJ2-3, with unresolved D. The clonotype was recovered from a man aged 45 to 65 who received an inactivated influenza vaccine. Sequenced material: non-naive T cells sorted from PBMCs, taken around two weeks before vaccination. In DNA, the CDR3 is TGTGCCAGCAGTTTACTACGCACAGATACGCAGTATTTT. Its translation: CASSLLRTDTQYF.